These T cell receptor beta chains were read from a single sample in a study of T cells after yellow fever vaccination. TCRdb analysed the 5' RACE reads with MiXCR anew, one entry per CDR3 protein. The table shows about 430,000 distinct CDR3 sequences, with 15% to 20% occurring only once. The sequenced sample was PBMCs, obtained before the yellow fever booster vaccination. The receptors derive from a man between 18 and 35 years old who received the YFV17D yellow fever vaccine. CDR3s include the opening cysteine and the closing phenylalanine or tryptophan. The D gene is left open where the match is weak. Not every row has a clone size; where given, it reads once, few, many or a size class.

V	size	D	J	CDR3	DNA
TRBV4-2	few	-	TRBJ2-2	CASSLQKGPTGELFF	TGTGCCAGCAGCCTCCAAAAGGGGCCCACCGGGGAGCTGTTTTTT
TRBV12-3/TRBV12-4	-	TRBD2	TRBJ2-1	CASSNGGTNEQFF	TGTGCCAGCAGTAACGGGGGGACCAATGAGCAGTTCTTC
TRBV6-5	-	-	TRBJ2-6	CASSGSSGANVLTF	TGTGCCAGCAGTGGGAGCTCTGGGGCCAACGTCCTGACTTTC
TRBV6-1	many	TRBD2	TRBJ2-5	CASSRIAGEEETQYF	TGTGCCAGCAGCCGGATAGCGGGGGAGGAAGAGACCCAGTACTTC
TRBV18	-	TRBD2	TRBJ2-3	CASRLAGVTDTQYF	TGTGCCAGCAGACTAGCGGGGGTCACAGATACGCAGTATTTT
TRBV12-3/TRBV12-4	-	TRBD2	TRBJ2-3	CASSLVDSGGSHTQYF	TGTGCCAGCAGTTTAGTTGATAGCGGGGGTTCGCATACGCAGTATTTT
TRBV10-3	many	TRBD2	TRBJ2-1	CAISAGTSEVTEQFF	TGTGCCATCAGTGCGGGGACTAGCGAGGTCACGGAGCAGTTCTTC
TRBV7-9	few	-	TRBJ1-2	CASSPSVSRSYGYTF	TGTGCCAGCAGCCCGTCGGTCTCAAGGAGCTATGGCTACACCTTC
TRBV27	few	TRBD1	TRBJ1-5	CASSFGRGQQPQHF	TGTGCCAGCAGTTTTGGCAGGGGGCAACAGCCCCAGCATTTT
TRBV7-2	few	TRBD2	TRBJ2-1	CASSPQGLAEGGYEQFF	TGTGCCAGCAGCCCCCAGGGACTAGCGGAAGGGGGCTATGAGCAGTTCTTC
TRBV20-1	few	TRBD2	TRBJ2-3	CSALTSGGAQDTQYF	TGCAGTGCCCTCACTAGCGGGGGTGCCCAGGATACGCAGTATTTT
TRBV7-2	few	-	TRBJ2-1	CASSGVYEQFF	TGTGCCAGCAGCGGAGTCTATGAGCAGTTCTTC
TRBV4-3	many	TRBD2	TRBJ2-1	CASSQELAESYNEQFF	TGCGCCAGCAGCCAAGAACTAGCGGAATCCTACAATGAGCAGTTCTTC
TRBV6-5	few	-	TRBJ1-5	CASSYQFNQPQHF	TGTGCCAGCAGTTACCAGTTCAATCAGCCCCAGCATTTT
TRBV7-7	few	-	TRBJ2-2	CASMGPNTGELFF	TGTGCCAGCATGGGTCCGAACACCGGGGAGCTGTTTTTT